This T cell receptor (beta chain) was identified during a study of CD8+ T cells in alopecia areata. In each case, RNA was isolated and then reverse transcribed into cDNA as the sequencing template. Data came from immunoSEQ multiplex PCR; TCRdb stores just in-frame clones and leaves some out. The repertoire includes some 240,000 clones, about 60% of them detected once, and 0.45% sits in the top ten. This sequence originates from a human donor with alopecia areata. Sequenced here: CD4+ T cells sorted from blood, sampled at week 0.

The CDR3 protein is CASSEGWGSRGVPFF. CDR3 coding DNA: TGTGCCAGCAGTGAAGGTTGGGGGTCCCGGGGGGTACCGTTTTTT. The V and J genes are TRBV2 and TRBJ1-4, with TRBD1 as a possible D gene (5 bases). Trimming shortened V by 1 base and J by 16 bases, and 22 bases separated the two germline ends. The CDR3 loop spans 15 amino acids. Per the germline V gene, CDR1 is SNHLY and CDR2 is FYNNEI.